These 30 T cell receptor beta chains share one sample of origin, sequenced in a study of blood T cell repertoires in COVID-19. Method: immunoSEQ multiplex PCR; TCRdb's copy keeps in-frame clones and lacks some. The table has 150,000 to 200,000 clones, 79% seen once. Sample: peripheral blood. Receptors were obtained from a woman aged 55-69 years with COVID-19, enrolled during active disease.

This clone was seen only a few times. V is TRBV27 and J is TRBJ1-2; no definite D call. Germline V gene sequence: CDR1 MNHEY, CDR2 SMNVEV (reference sequence). Trimming stripped 3 bases from V and 7 bases from J, with 9 bases between. The CDR3 contains 12 residues. The CDR3 loop is CASSFAGGGYTF. The CDR3 DNA follows: TGTGCCAGCAGTTTTGCAGGTGGTGGCTACACCTTC.

The V gene is TRBV7-2, the J gene TRBJ1-1; TRBD1 agrees at 9 bases. The CDR3 loop spans 16 amino acids. Germline V CDR1 and CDR2: SGHTA, FQGNSA. Losses at the gene ends were 3 bases for V and 2 bases for J; bases not matched to a gene: 7. The CDR3 bases are TGTGCCAGCAGCTTCGGGACAGGGATCTTAAACACTGAAGCTTTCTTT. Encoded protein: CASSFGTGILNTEAFF.

The chain has TRBV4-1 and TRBJ2-5; 10 nucleotides line up with TRBD2. V lost 0 bases, J lost 5 bases, and 6 bases stayed unmatched. This CDR3 is built from 16 residues. Germline V gives CDR1 MGHRA, CDR2 YSYEKL. CDR3 sequence reads: CASSQEALAGVETQYF. The CDR3 DNA follows: TGCGCCAGCAGCCAAGAAGCCCTAGCGGGGGTGGAGACCCAGTACTTC.

Only one count was recorded for this clone. The chain links TRBV28 to TRBJ2-5, with TRBD1 matching over 10 bases. The CDR3 is 15 amino acids. Germline-derived CDR1 and CDR2 are MDHEN and SYDVKM. V gave up 5 bases and J gave up 5 bases; unmatched junction bases: 8. This CDR3 reads CASSPSTGGLETQYF. The DNA of the CDR3 is TGTGCCAGCAGTCCCTCGACAGGGGGCCTGGAGACCCAGTACTTC.

The chain joins TRBV7-9 to TRBJ2-3, with a weak D call TRBD2 (5 bases). This CDR3 comprises 14 residues. V gave up 1 base and J gave up 1 base, with 6 bases separating them. CDR1 and CDR2 (germline): SEHNR, FQNEAQ (reference sequence). CDR3 DNA sequence: TGTGCCAGCAGCTTAGAACTAGGCACAGATACGCAGTATTTT. Protein: CASSLELGTDTQYF.

V is TRBV4-1 and J is TRBJ1-4, with TRBD1 matching over 10 bases. This CDR3 contains 14 residues. CDR1 and CDR2 (germline): MGHRA, YSYEKL. J gave up 8 bases and V 6 bases, and 6 bases lay outside the gene matches. CDR3 amino acids: CASRWDRGGEKLFF. The CDR3 nucleotides are TGCGCCAGCAGATGGGACAGGGGTGGGGAAAAACTGTTTTTT.

In this sample, this clone turned up a few times. The chain couples TRBV28 to TRBJ1-1; 9 bases match TRBD1. With V trimmed by 5 bases and J by 1 base, 5 bases remained unmatched. Looked up from germline, CDR1 is MDHEN and CDR2 is SYDVKM. The CDR3 contains 15 residues. The CDR3 spells CASSPPGQGNTEAFF. CDR3 nucleotide sequence: TGTGCCAGCAGTCCCCCGGGACAGGGGAACACTGAAGCTTTCTTT.

The gene calls are TRBV19 and TRBJ2-3; the D is unclear. Germline CDR1 and CDR2: LNHDA and SQIVND (reference sequence). This CDR3 contains 12 residues. V was shortened by 6 bases and J by 6 bases, with 10 bases between the two germline ends. For the CDR3, the DNA is TGTGCCAGTAGCCGTATACTGGATACGCAGTATTTT. Protein: CASSRILDTQYF.

The chain is built from TRBV7-6 and TRBJ2-7, with no clear D. CDR3 length: 13 residues. The V gene lost 4 bases and the J gene lost 6 bases, with 13 bases spanning the gap. From germline, CDR1 is SGHVS and CDR2 FNYEAQ. The CDR3 sequence is CASSSGFPLEQYV. DNA of the CDR3: TGTGCCAGCAGCTCGGGTTTTCCCCTCGAGCAGTACGTC.

V and J are TRBV19 and TRBJ1-3; maybe TRBD1 (5 bases). This CDR3 is built from 15 residues. Germline-derived CDR1 and CDR2 are LNHDA and SQIVND (reference sequence). Between the trimmed V and J ends, which lost 7 bases and 1 base, there was a span of 14 bases. The CDR3 coding sequence is TGTGCCAGTACCACGACAGTAGCTTCTGGAAACACCATATATTTT. Its protein product is CASTTTVASGNTIYF.

This chain uses TRBV19 with TRBJ2-1, with a tentative D call TRBD2 (5 bases). This CDR3 contains 12 residues. Between the trimmed V and J ends, which lost 4 bases and 9 bases, there was a span of 10 bases. Germline V CDR1 and CDR2: LNHDA, SQIVND (reference sequence). CDR3 loop: CASSKAGGEQFF. The CDR3 DNA sequence: TGTGCCAGTAGTAAGGCGGGTGGTGAGCAGTTCTTC. Together with reference TRBV19 and TRBJ2-1, the CDR3 gives the full variable domain: DGGITQSPKYLFRKEGQNVTLSCEQNLNHDAMYWYRQDPGQGLRLIYYSQIVNDFQKGDIAEGYSVSREKKESFPLTVTSAQKNPTAFYLCASSKAGGEQFFGPGTRLTVL.

The chain joins TRBV19 to TRBJ1-5, with 8 positions matching TRBD1. The CDR3 totals 13 residues. The ends lost 5 bases at V and 6 bases at J; junction bases unmatched: 3. In germline, CDR1 is LNHDA, CDR2 SQIVND (reference sequence). The CDR3, as DNA: TGTGCCAGTAGTGCGGACAGGGTTCAGCCCCAGCATTTT. Amino acid sequence: CASSADRVQPQHF.

The chain combines TRBV30 with TRBJ2-7; perhaps TRBD1 as D (6 bases). V lost 3 bases and J 6 bases, leaving 9 bases between the germline ends. Germline assignment: CDR1 GTSNPN and CDR2 SVGIG (reference sequence). The CDR3 covers 11 residues. CDR3 DNA sequence: TGTGCCTGGAGCCAGGACAGCGAGCAGTACTTC. This codes for CAWSQDSEQYF.

The chain links TRBV28 to TRBJ1-2, with 9 positions matching TRBD1. CDR1 is MDHEN and CDR2 is SYDVKM in the germline V gene. The J segment lost 5 bases and the V segment lost 8 bases, leaving 9 bases of the junction unmatched. There are 14 residues in the CDR3. CDR3 sequence (DNA): TGTGCCAGCGGGACAGGGAAGAGGTGGTATGGCTACACCTTC. Its translation is CASGTGKRWYGYTF.

The rearrangement uses TRBV6-1 and TRBJ1-1; 8 bases map to TRBD1. The CDR3 totals 15 residues. Per germline, CDR1 MNHNS and CDR2 SASEGT. V lost 2 bases, J lost 4 bases, and 6 bases stayed unmatched. The CDR3 region has the DNA TGTGCCAGCAGTGAACAACAAACAGGGGGCACTGAAGCTTTCTTT. It codes for CASSEQQTGGTEAFF.

The V and J genes are TRBV7-2 and TRBJ2-7; 7 nucleotides agree with TRBD2. The CDR3 extends over 13 amino acids. Per the germline V gene, CDR1 is SGHTA and CDR2 is FQGNSA. Germline trimming cut 5 bases from V and 7 bases from J; bases unmatched to any gene: 8. In DNA form, the CDR3 reads TGTGCCAGCAGCCCCTTAGCGCGGGGGGAGCAGTACTTC. Translating gives CASSPLARGEQYF. Filled out from reference TRBV7-2 and TRBJ2-7, the complete variable domain reads GAGVSQSPSNKVTEKGKDVELRCDPISGHTALYWYRQSLGQGLEFLIYFQGNSAPDKSGLPSDRFSAERTGGSVSTLTIQRTQQEDSAVYLCASSPLARGEQYFGPGTRLTVT.

This clone was recorded only once. The rearrangement links TRBV20-1 to TRBJ2-7; D is possibly TRBD2 (6 bases). The CDR3 covers 11 residues. The V end lost 5 bases, the J end lost 7 bases, and 12 bases lay between the germline ends. Looked up from germline, CDR1 is DFQATT and CDR2 is SNEGSKA (reference sequence). In DNA, the CDR3 is TGCAGTGCTCCTCTAGCGAGGGAGCAGTACTTC. This encodes CSAPLAREQYF.

This clone showed up many times. This chain joins TRBV5-4 and TRBJ1-6, with TRBD1 matching over 7 bases. J was trimmed by 7 bases and V by 4 bases; bases with no gene match: 5. Germline CDR1 and CDR2: SGHNT and YYREEE (reference sequence). This CDR3 region has 14 residues. In DNA form, the CDR3 reads TGTGCCAGCAGCCCGGGACAGCTCAATTCACCCCTCCACTTT. It yields the protein CASSPGQLNSPLHF.

The chain carries TRBV9 and TRBJ1-1; unclear D gene. Germline CDR1 is SGDLS and CDR2 is YYNGEE. This CDR3 has 16 residues. V was trimmed by 0 bases and J by 8 bases, leaving 20 bases between them. In DNA form, the CDR3 reads TGTGCCAGCAGCGTAGCACCCCAGAGCGCTTCCCCCGAAGCTTTCTTT. Translated: CASSVAPQSASPEAFF.

The chain is built from TRBV3-1 (or the pseudogene TRBV3-2) and TRBJ1-3; tentative D call: TRBD1 (5 bases). CDR3 length equals 16 residues. Trimming shortened V by 3 bases and J by 4 bases, and 16 bases separated the two germline ends. Germline V lookup: CDR1 LGHDT, CDR2 YNNKEL (reference sequence). The CDR3 DNA reads TGTGCCAGCAGCCAGGGAACTACAGGTTTAGGAAACACCATATATTTT. It encodes CASSQGTTGLGNTIYF.

The rearrangement joins TRBV4-3 to TRBJ2-1, with 8 bases that match TRBD1. The J segment lost 3 bases and the V segment lost 4 bases, leaving 14 bases of the junction unmatched. The CDR3 extends over 18 amino acids. Germline CDR1 and CDR2: LGHNA and YSLEER. In DNA, the CDR3 is TGCGCCAGCAGCCGCTTCGTGCGCGGCGGGACAGGCTACAATGAGCAGTTCTTC. Translating it yields CASSRFVRGGTGYNEQFF.

The rearrangement joins TRBV3-1 (or the pseudogene TRBV3-2) to TRBJ2-3, with D possibly matching TRBD2 (6 bases). The CDR3 spans 17 residues. CDR1 and CDR2 from the germline V gene are LGHDT and YNNKEL (reference sequence). V was clipped by 4 bases and J by 2 bases, with 19 bases between them. The CDR3 protein is CASSPVGTGVSTDTQYF. CDR3 coding DNA: TGTGCCAGCAGCCCCGTAGGAACGGGAGTTTCCACAGATACGCAGTATTTT.

The V gene is TRBV21-1, the J gene TRBJ1-4. TRBV21-1 is a known pseudogene. The CDR3 runs 16 residues. The CDR3 reads CASSTQEGATNEKLFF. The DNA of the CDR3 is TGTGCCAGCAGCACCCAGGAGGGCGCAACTAATGAAAAACTGTTTTTT.

This rearrangement joins TRBV5-5 to TRBJ2-7, with TRBD2 identical over 7 bases. J was trimmed by 6 bases and V by 4 bases; bases with no gene match: 10. The CDR3 runs 14 residues. Germline V gives CDR1 SGHKS, CDR2 YYEKEE (reference sequence). CDR3 sequence: CASSHQGGPAEQYF. The CDR3 DNA follows: TGTGCCAGCAGCCACCAGGGAGGGCCCGCCGAGCAGTACTTC.

The chain joins TRBV9 to TRBJ1-6, with D possibly being TRBD1 (6 bases). Germline CDR1 SGDLS, CDR2 YYNGEE. The CDR3 consists of 14 residues. The germline V and J ends were trimmed by 0 bases and 9 bases, with 10 bases remaining between them. CDR3 sequence (DNA): TGTGCCAGCAGCGTAGGACAGGCACGTTCACCCCTCCACTTT. It translates to CASSVGQARSPLHF.

J is TRBJ2-2 and V is TRBV2; 7 bases are a match to TRBD1. The trim removed 10 bases at V and 6 bases at J, leaving 8 bases unmatched. This CDR3 contains 13 residues. Per the germline V gene, CDR1 is SNHLY and CDR2 is FYNNEI. CDR3 in DNA: TGTGCCAACGGGGACAGCGAGCCCGGGGAGCTGTTTTTT. As protein: CANGDSEPGELFF.

About this clone itself: A read error may produce the germline difference seen at one junction end. The V gene is TRBV5-1, the J gene TRBJ2-7, with D possibly being TRBD2 (6 bases). In germline, CDR1 is SGHRS, CDR2 YFSETQ. This CDR3 is built from 16 residues. CDR3 sequence: CARRTRGWGSAYEQYF. The CDR3 DNA sequence: TGCGCCCGCAGGACCCGGGGGTGGGGGTCCGCCTACGAGCAGTACTTC.

This clone was counted many times. V usage is TRBV6-2 or TRBV6-3 and J usage is TRBJ1-6; the D is unclear. The CDR3 loop spans 15 amino acids. In germline, CDR1 is MNHEY, CDR2 SVGEGT. Trimming removed 0 bases at V and 7 bases at J, with 10 bases between. DNA of the CDR3: TGTGCCAGCAGTTACTCGAAGCGGGCCAATTCACCCCTCCACTTT. This gives the protein CASSYSKRANSPLHF.

The CDR3 sequence is CASAPSGDTQYF. The CDR3 DNA reads TGTGCCAGCGCCCCCAGCGGAGATACGCAGTATTTT. The rearrangement joins TRBV2 to TRBJ2-3; D is perhaps TRBD2 (5 bases). Trimming left V 8 bases short and J 5 bases short, with 11 bases between. CDR1 and CDR2 from the germline V gene are SNHLY and FYNNEI. This CDR3 contains 12 residues.

Turning to this clone: The identical CDR3 is also encoded by other nucleotide sequences in the sample. This sequence joins TRBV6-5 and TRBJ2-3; D possibly corresponds to TRBD2 (6 bases). Per germline, CDR1 MNHEY and CDR2 SVGAGI. Trimming stripped 6 bases from V and 5 bases from J, with 12 bases between. The CDR3 covers 13 residues. CDR3 protein: CASSYGRGDTQYF. CDR3 bases: TGTGCCAGCAGCTACGGGCGGGGAGATACGCAGTATTTT.